Shown below are 21 T cell receptor beta chains from a single sample sequenced in a study of OX40 agonist ivuxolimab in advanced cancers. TCRdb keeps only in-frame clones here, not all; method: immunoSEQ multiplex PCR. Counted here are tens of thousands of clones, approximately 92% occurring once; the ten biggest clones make up 7% to 9.5%. Sequencing was performed on CD4+ or CD8+ T cells sorted from blood, taken in a trial of the OX40 agonist ivuxolimab. Source of these receptors: an adult with an advanced solid tumor such as melanoma, head and neck, liver or kidney cancer.

The rearrangement joins TRBV10-3 to TRBJ1-5; 8 bases are a match to TRBD1. Per the germline V gene, CDR1 is ENHRY and CDR2 is SYGVKD. V was pared by 5 bases and J by 3 bases, with 12 bases of the junction left unmatched. The CDR3 runs to 17 residues. Here the CDR3 reads CAISSLLGQGDNQPQHF. Here the CDR3 DNA reads TGTGCCATCAGTTCACTTCTCGGACAGGGCGACAATCAGCCCCAGCATTTT.

The chain links TRBV5-4 to TRBJ2-2; a possible D gene is TRBD2 (6 bases). This CDR3 comprises 17 residues. Germline V gene lookup returns CDR1 SGHNT and CDR2 YYREEE (reference sequence). V was cut by 5 bases and J by 0 bases, with 17 bases left in between. Here the CDR3 DNA reads TGTGCCAGCAGGCCCCCGGGGGTCAACCCGAACACCGGGGAGCTGTTTTTT. Translated, it gives CASRPPGVNPNTGELFF.

The chain employs TRBV9 and TRBJ2-7; 7 nucleotides match TRBD1. V shed 3 bases and J 0 bases; nucleotides not matched to a gene: 3. This CDR3 has 14 residues. Germline CDR1 reads SGDLS; CDR2 reads YYNGEE. CDR3 bases: TGTGCCAGCAGCGGCCGGGACAGCTCCTACGAGCAGTACTTC. This gives the protein CASSGRDSSYEQYF.

The chain is built from TRBV9 and TRBJ2-2, with 10 bases aligning to TRBD1. This CDR3 is built from 21 residues. With V trimmed by 0 bases and J by 0 bases, 14 bases remained unmatched. Per germline, CDR1 SGDLS and CDR2 YYNGEE. CDR3 loop: CASSVDFGTGELRANTGELFF. The CDR3 DNA sequence: TGTGCCAGCAGCGTAGATTTTGGGACAGGGGAATTGAGGGCGAACACCGGGGAGCTGTTTTTT.

V is TRBV4-1 and J is TRBJ2-1; 9 nucleotides align to TRBD2. CDR1 and CDR2 (germline): MGHRA, YSYEKL. V trimming: 0 bases; J trimming: 13 bases; junction bases outside the gene matches: 7. CDR3 length: 14 amino acids. In DNA form, the CDR3 reads TGCGCCAGCAGCCAAGATATAGCGGGGGACCCCCAGTTCTTC. Translating it yields CASSQDIAGDPQFF.

This chain joins TRBV19 and TRBJ1-1; D gene ambiguous. This CDR3 is 14 amino acids long. The germline CDR1 and CDR2 sequences are LNHDA and SQIVND (reference sequence). V lost 5 bases and J 2 bases, leaving 12 bases between the germline ends. The CDR3 DNA sequence: TGTGCCAGTAGTGACCCATTTTATAACACTGAAGCTTTCTTT. This gives the protein CASSDPFYNTEAFF.

This chain links TRBV15 with TRBJ2-7; D assignment may be TRBD1 or TRBD2 (6 bases each). Germline V gene lookup returns CDR1 LNHNV and CDR2 YYDKDF (reference sequence). With 3 bases removed from V and 4 bases from J, the gap between germline ends came to 22 bases. The CDR3 extends over 17 amino acids. CDR3 DNA: TGTGCCACCAGCAGTATTGAGTACCAGGGGCTAGCGTACGAGCAGTACTTC. Its protein is CATSSIEYQGLAYEQYF.

The chain joins TRBV5-5 to TRBJ2-7, with D perhaps matching TRBD1 or TRBD2 (5 bases each). Germline-derived CDR1 and CDR2 are SGHKS and YYEKEE (reference sequence). V was trimmed by 1 base and J by 7 bases, leaving 24 bases between them. The CDR3 totals 17 residues. The CDR3 DNA reads TGTGCCAGCAGCTTGACGATGACAGACTCACTTTGGGGGGAGCAGTACTTC. This sequence encodes CASSLTMTDSLWGEQYF.

This clone occurred once. The chain couples TRBV6-5 to TRBJ2-3; D is possibly TRBD2 (7 bases). V was pared by 0 bases and J by 2 bases, with 12 bases between. From germline, CDR1 is MNHEY and CDR2 SVGAGI. The CDR3 loop spans 16 amino acids. The CDR3 sequence: CASSYSGGGFTDTQYF. The CDR3 region has the DNA TGTGCCAGCAGTTACTCAGGGGGGGGCTTCACAGATACGCAGTATTTT.

The V call is TRBV7-6, the J call TRBJ2-5; D ambiguous. This CDR3 is built from 16 residues. Trimming stripped 4 bases from V and 5 bases from J, with 20 bases between. The germline gives CDR1 SGHVS, CDR2 FNYEAQ. The CDR3 is CASSSTDGPWSETQYF. The CDR3, as DNA: TGTGCCAGCAGCTCAACGGACGGACCCTGGTCGGAGACCCAGTACTTC.

The V and J genes are TRBV5-6 and TRBJ2-7; 7 bases match TRBD1. The germline V gene has CDR1 SGHDT and CDR2 YYEEEE. The CDR3 spans 14 residues. The junction had 6 bases not matched to a gene; V was cut back by 2 bases and J by 4 bases. The CDR3 spells CASSFPQGDYEQYF. CDR3 coding DNA: TGTGCCAGCAGCTTCCCCCAGGGGGATTACGAGCAGTACTTC. Based on the CDR3 plus reference TRBV5-6 and TRBJ2-7, the full variable domain is DAGVTQSPTHLIKTRGQQVTLRCSPKSGHDTVSWYQQALGQGPQFIFQYYEEEERQRGNFPDRFSGHQFPNYSSELNVNALLLGDSALYLCASSFPQGDYEQYFGPGTRLTVT.

This chain links TRBV4-1 with TRBJ2-7; TRBD2 matches at 9 bases. Germline lookup yields CDR1 MGHRA and CDR2 YSYEKL. This CDR3 is built from 16 residues. Losses at the gene ends were 4 bases for V and 6 bases for J; bases not matched to a gene: 13. The CDR3 region is CASSPLVAGGLGEQYF. The CDR3 region has the DNA TGCGCCAGCAGCCCCCTGGTGGCGGGGGGGCTAGGCGAGCAGTACTTC.

The rearrangement joins TRBV27 to TRBJ2-7, with 9 bases matching TRBD2. Looked up from germline, CDR1 is MNHEY and CDR2 is SMNVEV (reference sequence). The CDR3 has 15 residues. V gave up 5 bases and J gave up 0 bases; unmatched junction bases: 5. CDR3 in amino acids: CASSLLAGLSYEQYF. CDR3 in DNA: TGTGCCAGCAGTCTCCTAGCGGGGCTCTCCTACGAGCAGTACTTC.

The rearrangement joins TRBV29-1 to TRBJ1-1; TRBD1 is a possible D gene (6 bases). The V gene's germline CDR1 is SQVTM and CDR2 ANQGSEA. V dropped 0 bases and J dropped 1 base, with 12 bases sitting between them. The CDR3 totals 15 residues. CDR3 amino acids: CSVEDGLTGNTEAFF. The DNA of the CDR3 is TGCAGCGTTGAAGATGGACTGACAGGGAACACTGAAGCTTTCTTT.

This rearrangement joins TRBV11-2 to TRBJ2-5; 7 bases map to TRBD1. There are 12 residues in the CDR3. Germline V gives CDR1 SGHAT, CDR2 FQNNGV. V lost 6 bases and J lost 3; bases outside the gene matches: 1. CDR3 DNA sequence: TGTGCCAGCAGGGGACAGAAAGAGACCCAGTACTTC. Its protein product is CASRGQKETQYF. Using reference TRBV11-2 and TRBJ2-5 for the parts outside the CDR3, the full variable domain is EAGVAQSPRYKIIEKRQSVAFWCNPISGHATLYWYQQILGQGPKLLIQFQNNGVVDDSQLPKDRFSAERLKGVDSTLKIQPAKLEDSAVYLCASRGQKETQYFGPGTRLLVL.

The chain links TRBV7-2 to TRBJ2-7; D gene uncertain. Germline loops: CDR1 SGHTA, CDR2 FQGNSA. V lost 7 bases and J 4 bases, leaving 23 bases between the germline ends. CDR3 length equals 16 residues. CDR3 sequence reads: CASTPSLFTQQYEQYF. The DNA of the CDR3 is TGTGCCAGCACACCGTCCCTTTTCACCCAACAGTACGAGCAGTACTTC.

The chain is built from TRBV5-6 and TRBJ2-7; 8 bases fit TRBD1. Germline CDR1 is SGHDT and CDR2 is YYEEEE. The V and J ends lost 3 bases and 2 bases, in that order; junction bases with no gene match: 7. CDR3 size: 15 residues. This CDR3 reads CASSSTGQATYEQYF. In DNA form, the CDR3 reads TGTGCCAGCAGCTCAACGGGACAGGCAACCTACGAGCAGTACTTC.

The V call is TRBV4-1, the J call TRBJ2-7, with 14 positions matching TRBD2. Germline V gives CDR1 MGHRA, CDR2 YSYEKL. There are 15 residues in the CDR3. Trimming cost V 4 bases and J 4 bases; bases outside gene matches: 3. The CDR3 here is CASSPTSGGDYEQYF. The CDR3 nucleotides are TGCGCCAGCAGCCCGACTAGCGGGGGGGATTACGAGCAGTACTTC.

The gene calls are TRBV6-1 and TRBJ1-2; 7 nucleotides match TRBD1. Germline V CDR1 and CDR2: MNHNS, SASEGT. The trim removed 2 bases at V and 10 bases at J, leaving 13 bases unmatched. The CDR3 sequence is 15 residues long. CDR3 DNA: TGTGCCAGCAGTGAATCGGGGACCACAGGGGAGGTCTACACCTTC. Encoded protein: CASSESGTTGEVYTF.

This chain joins TRBV2 and TRBJ2-2, with TRBD2 matching 13 bases. This CDR3 has 16 residues. The germline V gene encodes CDR1 SNHLY and CDR2 FYNNEI. J gave up 6 bases and V 6 bases, and 7 bases lay outside the gene matches. The DNA for the CDR3 is TGTGCCAGCAGCCCACCTACTAGCGGGGGGGCCGGGGAGCTGTTTTTT. Its translation is CASSPPTSGGAGELFF.

The chain links TRBV7-7 to TRBJ2-2; TRBD2 aligns across 7 bases. The germline CDR1 and CDR2 sequences are SSHAT and FNYEAQ (reference sequence). This CDR3 has 12 amino acids. The CDR3 protein is CAKGGVSGELFF. CDR3 sequence (DNA): TGTGCTAAGGGAGGGGTATCCGGGGAGCTGTTTTTT. Full variable domain (missing parts from reference TRBV7-7 and TRBJ2-2): GAGVSQSPRYKVTKRGQDVTLRCDPISSHATLYWYQQALGQGPEFLTYFNYEAQPDKSGLPSDRFSAERPEGSISTLTIQRTEQRDSAMYRCAKGGVSGELFFGEGSRLTVL.